The next 4 T cell receptor beta chains were all read from a single sample in a study of cytomegalovirus exposure and HLA in healthy donors. Clones were read by immunoSEQ multiplex PCR, and TCRdb kept only the in-frame ones, dropping some. The table has some 40,000 clones, approximately 92% seen once; the top ten hold 3.3%. Input material: PBMCs. The origin of the receptors is a man aged 18 to 30 in good health and CMV-seronegative.

The rearrangement links TRBV6-1 to TRBJ1-2; weak D call: TRBD1 (5 bases). V was pared by 4 bases and J by 0 bases, with 9 bases between. The CDR3 totals 14 residues. CDR1 and CDR2 (germline): MNHNS, SASEGT. CDR3 nucleotide sequence: TGTGCCAGCAGTGGCAGGACAACTAACTATGGCTACACCTTC. Protein: CASSGRTTNYGYTF.

V is TRBV9 and J is TRBJ2-2, with D possibly matching TRBD2 (5 bases). In germline, CDR1 is SGDLS, CDR2 YYNGEE. CDR3 length equals 16 residues. The V end was cut by 4 bases, the J end by 6 bases, with 19 bases between. The CDR3: CASSPRLAGSAGELFF. The CDR3 region has the DNA TGTGCCAGCAGCCCCAGGCTAGCTGGGTCGGCCGGGGAGCTGTTTTTT.

A single count supports this clone. V gene TRBV30 combines with J gene TRBJ2-7; a possible D gene is TRBD2 (6 bases). The germline V and J ends were trimmed by 1 base and 3 bases, with 19 bases remaining between them. Looked up from germline, CDR1 is GTSNPN and CDR2 is SVGIG (reference sequence). CDR3 length equals 16 residues. The CDR3 sequence is CAWSGGTGTQLYEQYF. CDR3 coding DNA: TGTGCCTGGAGTGGAGGAACCGGGACTCAACTCTACGAGCAGTACTTC.

The chain employs TRBV7-6 and TRBJ2-2; D is undetermined. Per the germline V gene, CDR1 is SGHVS and CDR2 is FNYEAQ. V lost 5 bases, J lost 1 base, and 8 bases lay in between. The CDR3 is 14 amino acids. The CDR3 bases are TGTGCCAGCAGCCCAGACTTGAACACCGGGGAGCTGTTTTTT. This codes for CASSPDLNTGELFF.